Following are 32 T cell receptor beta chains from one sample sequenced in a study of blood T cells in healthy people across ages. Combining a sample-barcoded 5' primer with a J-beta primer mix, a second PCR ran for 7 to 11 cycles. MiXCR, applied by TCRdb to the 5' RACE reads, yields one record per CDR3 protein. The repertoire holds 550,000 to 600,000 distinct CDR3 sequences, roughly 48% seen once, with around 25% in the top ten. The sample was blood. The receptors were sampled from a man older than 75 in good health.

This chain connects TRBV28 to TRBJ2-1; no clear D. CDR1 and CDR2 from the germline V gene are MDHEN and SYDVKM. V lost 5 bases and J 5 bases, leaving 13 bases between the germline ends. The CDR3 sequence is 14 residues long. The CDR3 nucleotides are TGTGCCAGCAGTCGACCGCGGAAAAACAATGAGCAGTTCTTC. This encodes CASSRPRKNNEQFF. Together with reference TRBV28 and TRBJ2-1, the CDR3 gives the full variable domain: DVKVTQSSRYLVKRTGEKVFLECVQDMDHENMFWYRQDPGLGLRLIYFSYDVKMKEKGDIPEGYSVSREKKERFSLILESASTNQTSMYLCASSRPRKNNEQFFGPGTRLTVL.

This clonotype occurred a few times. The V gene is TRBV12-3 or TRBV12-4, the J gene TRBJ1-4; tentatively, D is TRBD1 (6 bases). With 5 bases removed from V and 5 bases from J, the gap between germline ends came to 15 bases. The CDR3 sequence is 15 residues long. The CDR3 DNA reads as TGTGCCAGCAGTACTTTGGACAGCCGAAATGAAAAACTGTTTTTT. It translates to CASSTLDSRNEKLFF.

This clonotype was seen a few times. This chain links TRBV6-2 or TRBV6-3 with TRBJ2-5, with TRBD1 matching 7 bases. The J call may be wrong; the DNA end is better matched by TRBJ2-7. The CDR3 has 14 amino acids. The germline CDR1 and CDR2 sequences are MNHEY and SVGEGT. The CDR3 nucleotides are TGTGCCAGCAGTTACCCCGGGACAGTCGACGAGCAGTACTTC. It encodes CASSYPGTVDEQYF.

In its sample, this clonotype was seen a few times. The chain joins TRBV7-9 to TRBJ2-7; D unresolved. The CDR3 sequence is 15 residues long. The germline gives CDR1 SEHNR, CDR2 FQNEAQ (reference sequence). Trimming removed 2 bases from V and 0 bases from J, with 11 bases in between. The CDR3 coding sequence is TGTGCCAGCAGCTTAACTCTACAAAGCTCCTACGAGCAGTACTTC. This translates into CASSLTLQSSYEQYF.

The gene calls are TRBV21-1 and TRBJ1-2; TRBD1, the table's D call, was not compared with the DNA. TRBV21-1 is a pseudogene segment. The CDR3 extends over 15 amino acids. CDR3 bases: TGTGCCAGCAGCGGTCGACAGCCGAAAAACTATGGCTACACCTTC. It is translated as CASSGRQPKNYGYTF.

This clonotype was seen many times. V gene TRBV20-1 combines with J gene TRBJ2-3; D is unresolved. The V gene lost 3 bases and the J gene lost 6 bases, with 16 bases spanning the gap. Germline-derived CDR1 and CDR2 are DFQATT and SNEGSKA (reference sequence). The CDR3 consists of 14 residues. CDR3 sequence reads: CSARGSPPIDTQYF. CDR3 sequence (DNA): TGCAGTGCTAGGGGGTCTCCCCCGATTGATACGCAGTATTTT.

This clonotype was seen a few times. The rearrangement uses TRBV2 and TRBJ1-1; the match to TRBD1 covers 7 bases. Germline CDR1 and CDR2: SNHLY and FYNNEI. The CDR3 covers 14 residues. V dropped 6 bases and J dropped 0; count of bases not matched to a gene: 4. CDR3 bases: TGTGCCAGCAGGGACAGGACCATGAACACTGAAGCTTTCTTT. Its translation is CASRDRTMNTEAFF.

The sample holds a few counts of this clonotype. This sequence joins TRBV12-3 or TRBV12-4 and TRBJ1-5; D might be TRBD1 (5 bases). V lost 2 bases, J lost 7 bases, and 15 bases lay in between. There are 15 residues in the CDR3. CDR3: CASSLSRQGRQPQHF. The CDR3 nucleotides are TGTGCCAGCAGTTTATCCCGGCAGGGTAGGCAGCCCCAGCATTTT.

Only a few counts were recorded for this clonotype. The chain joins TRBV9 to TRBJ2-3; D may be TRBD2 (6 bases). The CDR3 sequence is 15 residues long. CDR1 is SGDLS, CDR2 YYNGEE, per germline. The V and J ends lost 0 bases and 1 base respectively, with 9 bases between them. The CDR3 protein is CASSVVGSGTDTQYF. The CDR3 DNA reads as TGTGCCAGCAGCGTAGTCGGGAGCGGCACAGATACGCAGTATTTT.

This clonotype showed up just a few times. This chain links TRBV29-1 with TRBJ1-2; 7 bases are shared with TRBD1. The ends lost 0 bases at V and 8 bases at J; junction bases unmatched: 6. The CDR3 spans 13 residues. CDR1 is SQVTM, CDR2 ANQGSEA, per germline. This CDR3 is CSVEDETGRGYTF. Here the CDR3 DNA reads TGCAGCGTTGAAGATGAGACAGGGAGGGGCTACACCTTC.

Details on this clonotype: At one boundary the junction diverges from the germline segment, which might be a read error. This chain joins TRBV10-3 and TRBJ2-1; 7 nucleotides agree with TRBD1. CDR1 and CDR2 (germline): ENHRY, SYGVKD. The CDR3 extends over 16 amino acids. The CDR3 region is CATQVTGPSSYNKQFF. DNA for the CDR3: TGTGCCACCCAAGTGACAGGGCCAAGCTCCTACAATAAGCAGTTCTTC.

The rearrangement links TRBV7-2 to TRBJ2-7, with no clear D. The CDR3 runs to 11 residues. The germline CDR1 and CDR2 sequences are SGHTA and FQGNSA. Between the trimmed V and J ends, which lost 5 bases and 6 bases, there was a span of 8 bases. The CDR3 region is CASSEAREQYF. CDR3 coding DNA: TGTGCCAGCAGCGAGGCCCGCGAGCAGTACTTC.

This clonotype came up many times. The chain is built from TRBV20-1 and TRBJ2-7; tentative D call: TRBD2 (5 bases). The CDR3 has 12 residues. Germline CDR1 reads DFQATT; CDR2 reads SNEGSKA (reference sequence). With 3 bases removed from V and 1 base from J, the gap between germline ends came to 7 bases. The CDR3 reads CSASPGSYEQYF. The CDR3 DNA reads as TGCAGTGCTAGCCCGGGGTCCTACGAGCAGTACTTC.

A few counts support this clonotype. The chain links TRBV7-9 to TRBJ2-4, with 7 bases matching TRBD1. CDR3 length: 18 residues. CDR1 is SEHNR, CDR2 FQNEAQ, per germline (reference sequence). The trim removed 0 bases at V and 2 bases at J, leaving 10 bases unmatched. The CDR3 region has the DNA TGTGCCAGCAGCTTAGCGGTCTTTGGCAGGGGGACCAAAAACATTCAGTACTTC. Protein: CASSLAVFGRGTKNIQYF.

The CDR3 DNA sequence: TGTGCCATCAGAAGGACAGATGACACAGATACGCAGTATTTT. Amino acid sequence: CAIRRTDDTDTQYF. This chain joins TRBV10-3 and TRBJ2-3, with a possible D match to TRBD1 (6 bases). There are 14 residues in the CDR3. The V gene lost 6 bases and the J gene lost 2 bases, with 12 bases spanning the gap. Looked up from germline, CDR1 is ENHRY and CDR2 is SYGVKD.

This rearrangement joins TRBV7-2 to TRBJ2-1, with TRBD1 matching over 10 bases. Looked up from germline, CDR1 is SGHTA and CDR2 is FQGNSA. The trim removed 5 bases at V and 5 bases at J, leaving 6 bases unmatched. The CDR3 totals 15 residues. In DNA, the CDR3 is TGTGCCAGCAGCATGGACAGGGGGGCGCACAATGAGCAGTTCTTC. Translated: CASSMDRGAHNEQFF.

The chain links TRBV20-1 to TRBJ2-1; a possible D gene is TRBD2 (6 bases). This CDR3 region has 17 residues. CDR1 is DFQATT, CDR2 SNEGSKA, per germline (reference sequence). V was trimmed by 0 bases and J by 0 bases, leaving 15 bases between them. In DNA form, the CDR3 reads TGCAGTGCTAGAGATCCGGGGGAATTCGGCTCCTACAATGAGCAGTTCTTC. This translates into CSARDPGEFGSYNEQFF.

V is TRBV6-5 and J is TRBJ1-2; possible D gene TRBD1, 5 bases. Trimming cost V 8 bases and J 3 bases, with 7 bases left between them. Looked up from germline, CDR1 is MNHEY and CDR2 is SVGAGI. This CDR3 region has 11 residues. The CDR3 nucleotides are TGTGCCAGCCGGGGGGACTATGGCTACACCTTC. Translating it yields CASRGDYGYTF.

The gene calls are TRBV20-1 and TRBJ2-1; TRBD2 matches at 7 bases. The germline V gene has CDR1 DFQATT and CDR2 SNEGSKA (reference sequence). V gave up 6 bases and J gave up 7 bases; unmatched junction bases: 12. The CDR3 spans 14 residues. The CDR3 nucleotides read TGCAGTGCCACACCGGGGCGGGAGTGGAATGAGCAGTTCTTC. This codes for CSATPGREWNEQFF.

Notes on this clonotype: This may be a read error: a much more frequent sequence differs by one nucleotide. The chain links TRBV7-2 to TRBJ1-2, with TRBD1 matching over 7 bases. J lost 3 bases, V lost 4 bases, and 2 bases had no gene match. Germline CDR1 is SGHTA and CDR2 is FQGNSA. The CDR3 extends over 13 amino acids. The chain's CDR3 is CASSWDRYYGYTF. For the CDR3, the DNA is TGTGCCAGCAGCTGGGACAGATACTATGGCTACACCTTC.

CDR3 region: CASSVVRNIYAEQFF. The CDR3 DNA sequence: TGTGCCAGCAGCGTAGTTCGGAACATTTATGCTGAGCAGTTCTTC. The chain uses TRBV9 and TRBJ2-1; D is unclear. Germline loops: CDR1 SGDLS, CDR2 YYNGEE. This CDR3 is 15 amino acids long. The V and J ends lost 0 bases and 9 bases respectively, with 16 bases between them.

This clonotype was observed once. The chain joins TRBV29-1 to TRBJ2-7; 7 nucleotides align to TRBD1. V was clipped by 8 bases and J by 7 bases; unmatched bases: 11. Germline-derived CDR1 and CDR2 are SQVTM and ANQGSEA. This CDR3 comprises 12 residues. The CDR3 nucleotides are TGCAGCTTTCGGACAGGAGCGGCTGAGCAGTACTTC. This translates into CSFRTGAAEQYF.

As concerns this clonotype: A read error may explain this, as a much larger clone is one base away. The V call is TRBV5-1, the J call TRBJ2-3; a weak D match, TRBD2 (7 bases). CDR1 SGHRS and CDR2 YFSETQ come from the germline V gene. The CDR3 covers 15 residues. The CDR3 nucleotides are TGCGCCTGCAGCTTGGTGGGGGGGCAGCCAGATACGCAGTATTTT. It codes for CACSLVGGQPDTQYF.

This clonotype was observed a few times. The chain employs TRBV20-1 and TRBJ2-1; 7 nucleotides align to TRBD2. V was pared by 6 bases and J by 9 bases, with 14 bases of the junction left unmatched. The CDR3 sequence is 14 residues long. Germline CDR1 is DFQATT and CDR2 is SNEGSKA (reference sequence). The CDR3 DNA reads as TGCAGTGCCCACTCGGGGGAGGGATTGAGTGAGCAGTTCTTC. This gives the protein CSAHSGEGLSEQFF.

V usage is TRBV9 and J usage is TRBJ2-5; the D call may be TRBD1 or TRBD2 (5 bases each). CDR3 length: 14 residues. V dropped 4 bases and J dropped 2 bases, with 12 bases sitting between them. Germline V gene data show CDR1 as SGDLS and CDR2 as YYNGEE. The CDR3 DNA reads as TGTGCCAGCAGCCCAAACTGGGGGCAAGAGACCCAGTACTTC. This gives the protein CASSPNWGQETQYF. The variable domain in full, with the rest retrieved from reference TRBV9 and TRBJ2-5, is DSGVTQTPKHLITATGQRVTLRCSPRSGDLSVYWYQQSLDQGLQFLIQYYNGEERAKGNILERFSAQQFPDLHSELNLSSLELGDSALYFCASSPNWGQETQYFGPGTRLLVL.

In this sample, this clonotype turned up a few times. This chain's CDR3 is CASSQGSTGANVLTF. CDR3 nucleotides: TGCGCCAGCAGCCAGGGGAGCACTGGGGCCAACGTCCTGACTTTC. This chain joins TRBV4-3 and TRBJ2-6; tentatively, D is TRBD2 (5 bases). Per the germline V gene, CDR1 is LGHNA and CDR2 is YSLEER. The CDR3 contains 15 residues. Trimming took 3 bases from V and 2 from J, leaving 8 bases between them.

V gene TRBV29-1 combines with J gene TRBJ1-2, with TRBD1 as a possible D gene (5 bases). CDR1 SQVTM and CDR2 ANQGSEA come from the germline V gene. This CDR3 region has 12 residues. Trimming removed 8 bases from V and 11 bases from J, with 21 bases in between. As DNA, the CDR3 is TGCAGCTCCTGGGGGAGAGTGATGGGGTACACCTTC. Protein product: CSSWGRVMGYTF.

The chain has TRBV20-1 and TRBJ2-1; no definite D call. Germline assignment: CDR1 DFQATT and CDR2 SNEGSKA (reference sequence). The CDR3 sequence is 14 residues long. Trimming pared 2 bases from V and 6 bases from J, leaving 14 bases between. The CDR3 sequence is CSARPGYPTNEQFF. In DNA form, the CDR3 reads TGCAGTGCTAGACCGGGCTACCCCACCAATGAGCAGTTCTTC.

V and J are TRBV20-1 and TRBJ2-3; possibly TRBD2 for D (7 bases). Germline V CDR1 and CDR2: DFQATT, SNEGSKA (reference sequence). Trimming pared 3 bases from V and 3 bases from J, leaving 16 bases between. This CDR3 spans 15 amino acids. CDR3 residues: CSASPRGALTDTQYF. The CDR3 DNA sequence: TGCAGTGCTAGTCCACGGGGGGCTTTGACAGATACGCAGTATTTT.

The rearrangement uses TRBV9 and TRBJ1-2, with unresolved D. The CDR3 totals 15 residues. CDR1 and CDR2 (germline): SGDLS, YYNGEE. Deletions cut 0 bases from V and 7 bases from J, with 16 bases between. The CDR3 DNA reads TGTGCCAGCAGCGTAGTTGGACTGGATTTATCTGGCTACACCTTC. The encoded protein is CASSVVGLDLSGYTF. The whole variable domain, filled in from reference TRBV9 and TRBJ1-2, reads DSGVTQTPKHLITATGQRVTLRCSPRSGDLSVYWYQQSLDQGLQFLIQYYNGEERAKGNILERFSAQQFPDLHSELNLSSLELGDSALYFCASSVVGLDLSGYTFGSGTRLTVV.

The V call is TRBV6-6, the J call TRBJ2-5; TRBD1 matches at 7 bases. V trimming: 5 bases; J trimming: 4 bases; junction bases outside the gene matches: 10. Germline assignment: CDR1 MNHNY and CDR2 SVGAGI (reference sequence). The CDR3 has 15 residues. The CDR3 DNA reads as TGTGCCAGCAGTACCGGGACAGCAATCCTAGAGACCCAGTACTTC. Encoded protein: CASSTGTAILETQYF.

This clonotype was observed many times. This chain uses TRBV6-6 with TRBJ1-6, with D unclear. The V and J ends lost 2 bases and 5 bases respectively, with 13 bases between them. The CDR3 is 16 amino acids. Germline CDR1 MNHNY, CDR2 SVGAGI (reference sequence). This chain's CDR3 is CASSYAGDGNNSPLHF. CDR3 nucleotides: TGTGCCAGCAGTTACGCGGGAGACGGAAATAATTCACCCCTCCACTTT.